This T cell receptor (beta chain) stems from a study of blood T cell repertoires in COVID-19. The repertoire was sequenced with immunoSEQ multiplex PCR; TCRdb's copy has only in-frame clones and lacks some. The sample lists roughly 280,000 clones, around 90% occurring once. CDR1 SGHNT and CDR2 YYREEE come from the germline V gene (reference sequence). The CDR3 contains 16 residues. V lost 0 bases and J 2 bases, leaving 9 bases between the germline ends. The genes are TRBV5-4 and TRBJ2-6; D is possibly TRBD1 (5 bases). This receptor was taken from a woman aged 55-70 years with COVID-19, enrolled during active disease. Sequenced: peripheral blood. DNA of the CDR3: TGTGCCAGCAGCTTGGGAGGCAGGGCTGGGGCCAACGTCCTGACTTTC. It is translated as CASSLGGRAGANVLTF.